This entry concerns a single T cell receptor (beta chain). The data originate from a study of cytomegalovirus exposure and HLA in healthy donors. Primers for the PCR totalled 60 Vbeta and 13 Jbeta. This table comes from immunoSEQ multiplex PCR, and its TCRdb copy is limited to in-frame clones, with some not included. The table lists nearly 200,000 clones, 82% of them singletons. The CDR3 has 15 amino acids. Per germline, CDR1 SGHAT and CDR2 FQNNGV. V lost 7 bases, J lost 0 bases, and 6 bases stayed unmatched. Source material: PBMCs. The TCR comes from a woman between 45 and 65 years old in good health and CMV-seropositive. The V call is TRBV11-2, the J call TRBJ2-1; 7 bases agree with TRBD1. The CDR3: CASTKGQLSYNEQFF. DNA for the CDR3: TGTGCCAGCACCAAGGGACAGCTCTCCTACAATGAGCAGTTCTTC. Looking up the rest from reference TRBV11-2 and TRBJ2-1 gives the full variable domain: EAGVAQSPRYKIIEKRQSVAFWCNPISGHATLYWYQQILGQGPKLLIQFQNNGVVDDSQLPKDRFSAERLKGVDSTLKIQPAKLEDSAVYLCASTKGQLSYNEQFFGPGTRLTVL.